This passage covers 30 T cell receptor beta chains from one sample sequenced in a study of OX40 agonist ivuxolimab in advanced cancers. TCRdb keeps only in-frame clones here, not all; method: immunoSEQ multiplex PCR. The table lists around 21,000 clones, around 84% of them singletons. Material: CD4+ or CD8+ T cells sorted from blood, obtained in a trial of the OX40 agonist ivuxolimab. The receptors here all came from an adult with an advanced solid tumor such as melanoma, head and neck, liver or kidney cancer.

The CDR3 sequence: CASSLMGSTQYF. Here the CDR3 DNA reads TGTGCCAGCAGCTTAATGGGGAGTACGCAGTATTTT. The rearrangement uses TRBV7-3 and TRBJ2-3; weak D call: TRBD2 (5 bases). V was cut by 1 base and J by 8 bases, with 7 bases left in between. Per the germline V gene, CDR1 is SGHTA and CDR2 is FQGTGA. The CDR3 loop spans 12 amino acids.

The chain is built from TRBV28 and TRBJ1-2; TRBD1 matches 7 bases. The CDR3 consists of 15 residues. The V gene's germline CDR1 is MDHEN and CDR2 SYDVKM. Unmatched junction bases numbered 12, after V lost 8 bases and J lost 3 bases. CDR3 bases: TGTGCCAGCGGTCCTAGACAGGGAGTGGACTATGGCTACACCTTC. This translates into CASGPRQGVDYGYTF.

This clone appeared a single time. This sequence joins TRBV7-2 and TRBJ1-1; a weak D match, TRBD1 (5 bases). The CDR3 has 14 amino acids. Trimming took off 1 base at V and 3 bases at J, with 9 bases between the two ends. Germline CDR1 and CDR2: SGHTA and FQGNSA. The CDR3 DNA is TGTGCCAGCAGCTTAGGGGGACTTGACACTGAAGCTTTCTTT. As protein: CASSLGGLDTEAFF.

V is TRBV6-5 and J is TRBJ1-2, with TRBD1 matching 8 bases. Germline CDR1 is MNHEY and CDR2 is SVGAGI. This CDR3 has 14 residues. After removal of 0 bases from V and 8 bases from J, the junction contained 5 bases not matched to a gene. The CDR3 DNA is TGTGCCAGCAGTTACTCGCAGGGGGCGAGGGGCTACACCTTC. Its translation is CASSYSQGARGYTF.

The chain links TRBV5-5 to TRBJ1-5; a possible D gene is TRBD1 (5 bases). Trimming took off 4 bases at V and 6 bases at J, with 14 bases between the two ends. Germline values: CDR1 SGHKS, CDR2 YYEKEE (reference sequence). This CDR3 has 14 residues. CDR3 nucleotides: TGTGCCAGCAGCATAACCTCGACAGCTCAGCCCCAGCATTTT. This translates into CASSITSTAQPQHF.

In its sample, this clone was seen a few times. One junction end disagrees with the germline gene, perhaps due to a read error. The chain is built from TRBV28 and TRBJ1-6, with D tentatively TRBD1 (6 bases). Germline assignment: CDR1 MDHEN and CDR2 SYDVKM. The CDR3 has 13 amino acids. CDR3 sequence reads: CATGTSSNSPLHF. The CDR3 DNA follows: TGTGCCACCGGGACATCCTCTAATTCACCCCTCCACTTT.

Only one count was recorded for this clone. The genes are TRBV20-1 and TRBJ1-1; 8 nucleotides align to TRBD1. J gave up 8 bases and V 2 bases, and 1 base lay outside the gene matches. This CDR3 contains 11 residues. Germline assignment: CDR1 DFQATT and CDR2 SNEGSKA (reference sequence). The CDR3: CSARRTGEAFF. As DNA, the CDR3 is TGCAGTGCTAGACGGACAGGGGAAGCTTTCTTT.

The sample holds one count of this clone. The CDR3, as DNA: TGCGCCAGCAGCCAAGTCATGCGGGGGGGAACCAATGAGCAGTTCTTC. The encoded protein is CASSQVMRGGTNEQFF. The gene calls are TRBV4-1 and TRBJ2-1; 9 nucleotides match TRBD2. The germline V gene has CDR1 MGHRA and CDR2 YSYEKL. V lost 1 base, J lost 6 bases, and 7 bases stayed unmatched. This CDR3 is 16 amino acids long.

The gene calls are TRBV5-1 and TRBJ2-5; the D call may be TRBD1 or TRBD2 (5 bases each). The CDR3 extends over 14 amino acids. CDR1 is SGHRS and CDR2 is YFSETQ in the germline V gene. Trimming stripped 3 bases from V and 5 bases from J, with 14 bases between. The CDR3 region has the DNA TGCGCCAGCAGCTCGGGGCACTCACGGGAGACCCAGTACTTC. Protein product: CASSSGHSRETQYF. The whole variable domain, filled in from reference TRBV5-1 and TRBJ2-5, reads KAGVTQTPRYLIKTRGQQVTLSCSPISGHRSVSWYQQTPGQGLQFLFEYFSETQRNKGNFPGRFSGRQFSNSRSEMNVSTLELGDSALYLCASSSGHSRETQYFGPGTRLLVL.

The chain joins TRBV7-8 to TRBJ1-5; tentative D call: TRBD1 (6 bases). The CDR3 contains 14 residues. Trimming removed 3 bases at V and 9 bases at J, with 15 bases between. The germline V gene encodes CDR1 SGHVS and CDR2 FQNEAQ. CDR3 sequence (DNA): TGTGCCAGCAGCTTTCTACAGGGACTAGGGCCCCAGCATTTT. Protein product: CASSFLQGLGPQHF.

The DNA for the CDR3 is TGTGCCAGCAGCTCGACTAGCGGGAGGACCGGGGAGCTGTTTTTT. This gives the protein CASSSTSGRTGELFF. The gene calls are TRBV7-2 and TRBJ2-2, with 13 positions matching TRBD2. The CDR3 spans 15 residues. The V segment lost 4 bases and the J segment 5 bases; nucleotides outside the gene matches: 1. The germline V gene has CDR1 SGHTA and CDR2 FQGNSA.

The genes are TRBV11-3 and TRBJ1-1; D unclear. CDR3 length: 13 amino acids. V gave up 4 bases and J gave up 2 bases, with 8 bases separating them. The V gene's germline CDR1 is SGHNT and CDR2 YENEEA. The CDR3 sequence: CASSSQVNTEAFF. CDR3 in DNA: TGTGCCAGCAGCTCTCAGGTTAACACTGAAGCTTTCTTT. The full variable domain, rest sourced from reference TRBV11-3 and TRBJ1-1, is EAGVVQSPRYKIIEKKQPVAFWCNPISGHNTLYWYLQNLGQGPELLIRYENEEAVDDSQLPKDRFSAERLKGVDSTLKIQPAELGDSAVYLCASSSQVNTEAFFGQGTRLTVV.

This chain uses TRBV6-5 with TRBJ1-1, with D possibly matching TRBD1 (5 bases). Germline V gives CDR1 MNHEY, CDR2 SVGAGI. This CDR3 region has 14 residues. V lost 7 bases, J lost 1 base, and 13 bases lay in between. The CDR3 loop reads CASMGGRSNTEAFF. The CDR3 DNA follows: TGTGCCAGCATGGGGGGGAGGTCGAACACTGAAGCTTTCTTT.

This chain connects TRBV29-1 to TRBJ2-7, with 12 bases aligning to TRBD1. This CDR3 has 13 amino acids. Germline V gene data show CDR1 as SQVTM and CDR2 as ANQGSEA. The V gene end was trimmed by 6 bases and the J gene end by 7 bases; junction bases not matched to a gene: 7. CDR3 amino acids: CSVSGTGGQEQYF. The DNA of the CDR3 is TGCAGCGTGTCCGGGACAGGGGGCCAGGAGCAGTACTTC.

There are a few counts of this clone. The rearrangement joins TRBV2 to TRBJ2-7; no definite D call. Germline V gene data show CDR1 as SNHLY and CDR2 as FYNNEI. The CDR3 sequence is 12 residues long. Trimming pared 6 bases from V and 2 bases from J, leaving 8 bases between. DNA for the CDR3: TGTGCCAGCAGCAGAACAGCCTACGAGCAGTACTTC. Its protein product is CASSRTAYEQYF.

The rearrangement links TRBV6-1 to TRBJ2-2; no reliable D call. The V gene lost 6 bases and the J gene lost 6 bases, with 11 bases spanning the gap. The CDR3 runs 13 residues. Per the germline V gene, CDR1 is MNHNS and CDR2 is SASEGT. CDR3 sequence (DNA): TGTGCCAGCAGGGACGCTGCACCCGGGGAGCTGTTTTTT. As protein: CASRDAAPGELFF.

This chain joins TRBV29-1 and TRBJ2-5; 7 nucleotides align to TRBD1. Germline V gene data show CDR1 as SQVTM and CDR2 as ANQGSEA. V lost 6 bases, J lost 5 bases, and 9 bases stayed unmatched. The CDR3 is 13 residues long. The CDR3 region is CSVEKGAQETQYF. CDR3 nucleotide sequence: TGCAGCGTCGAAAAGGGGGCCCAGGAGACCCAGTACTTC.

V and J are TRBV7-2 and TRBJ2-5, with a weak D call TRBD1 (7 bases). The V and J ends lost 7 bases and 7 bases respectively, with 16 bases between them. The CDR3 runs to 13 residues. The germline gives CDR1 SGHTA, CDR2 FQGNSA. The CDR3 DNA reads TGTGCCAGCACCCAGGGGGAGCGGGTGACCCAGTACTTC. This encodes CASTQGERVTQYF.

The rearrangement uses TRBV12-5 and TRBJ2-1; 16 nucleotides agree with TRBD2. Trimming at V came to 0 bases and at J to 0 bases, leaving 11 bases not matched to a gene. The CDR3 runs 22 residues. Germline CDR1 reads LGHNT; CDR2 reads FRNRAP. Here the CDR3 reads CASGLVISPGLAGGSSYNEQFF. CDR3 DNA: TGTGCTAGTGGTTTGGTAATTTCCCCGGGACTAGCGGGGGGGAGCTCCTACAATGAGCAGTTCTTC. The full variable domain, in which reference TRBV12-5 and TRBJ2-1 provide the parts outside the CDR3, is DARVTQTPRHKVTEMGQEVTMRCQPILGHNTVFWYRQTMMQGLELLAYFRNRAPLDDSGMPKDRFSAEMPDATLATLKIQPSEPRDSAVYFCASGLVISPGLAGGSSYNEQFFGPGTRLTVL.

V and J are TRBV4-1 and TRBJ2-6; D assignment may be TRBD1 or TRBD2 (5 bases each). Trimming removed 1 base at V and 4 bases at J, with 14 bases between. The CDR3 has 17 residues. CDR1 and CDR2 (germline): MGHRA, YSYEKL. The CDR3 nucleotides are TGCGCCAGCAGCCAAGGGGACGCCCGAACCGGGGCCAACGTCCTGACTTTC. Protein: CASSQGDARTGANVLTF.

V is TRBV28 and J is TRBJ2-7, with D possibly matching TRBD1 (6 bases). The CDR3 is 15 residues long. From germline, CDR1 is MDHEN and CDR2 SYDVKM. V lost 0 bases to trimming and J lost 0 bases, with 9 bases between them. Written as DNA, the CDR3 is TGTGCCAGCAGTTTATGGGCACAGGGCTCCTACGAGCAGTACTTC. Protein sequence: CASSLWAQGSYEQYF.

The V call is TRBV5-4, the J call TRBJ2-1, with a tentative D call TRBD1 (5 bases). With 0 bases removed from V and 9 bases from J, the gap between germline ends came to 16 bases. The V gene's germline CDR1 is SGHNT and CDR2 YYREEE (reference sequence). The CDR3 is 15 residues long. CDR3 sequence: CASSLADLGVFEQFF. The CDR3 DNA reads as TGTGCCAGCAGCTTGGCCGATTTAGGGGTGTTTGAGCAGTTCTTC.

The CDR3 DNA is TGTGCCAGCAGCCGCGATAGCAGGGGCTCCTACGAGCAGTACTTC. Its protein is CASSRDSRGSYEQYF. The chain couples TRBV6-5 to TRBJ2-7, with D possibly matching TRBD1 (6 bases). The CDR3 has 15 amino acids. Germline V lookup: CDR1 MNHEY, CDR2 SVGAGI. V was pared by 6 bases and J by 0 bases, with 15 bases between.

This clone has just one count. In DNA, the CDR3 is TGTGCCAGCAGCTTAGTGGGGCAGACCACAGATACGCAGTATTTT. It codes for CASSLVGQTTDTQYF. The chain couples TRBV11-3 to TRBJ2-3, with a weak D call TRBD1 (5 bases). Germline-derived CDR1 and CDR2 are SGHNT and YENEEA. V was shortened by 1 base and J by 2 bases, with 10 bases between the two germline ends. There are 15 residues in the CDR3.

The rearrangement links TRBV27 to TRBJ2-2; the D gene is possibly TRBD1 (5 bases). The germline CDR1 and CDR2 sequences are MNHEY and SMNVEV (reference sequence). The V gene lost 8 bases and the J gene lost 4 bases, with 26 bases spanning the gap. The CDR3 runs to 18 residues. The CDR3 region has the DNA TGTGCCAGCCTCCTTAAAAACAGGAAACGACGCGGCACCGGGGAGCTGTTTTTT. Translated, it gives CASLLKNRKRRGTGELFF.

V is TRBV4-1 and J is TRBJ1-3, with D tentatively TRBD1 (5 bases). Trimming took off 0 bases at V and 0 bases at J, with 9 bases between the two ends. The CDR3 is 16 amino acids. CDR1 MGHRA and CDR2 YSYEKL come from the germline V gene. CDR3 coding DNA: TGCGCCAGCAGCCAAGATCACAGGAGCTCTGGAAACACCATATATTTT. It specifies CASSQDHRSSGNTIYF.

The chain links TRBV19 to TRBJ2-5, with D maybe TRBD2 (5 bases). CDR1 and CDR2 (germline): LNHDA, SQIVND (reference sequence). The CDR3 runs 16 residues. V lost 5 bases and J 1 base, leaving 17 bases between the germline ends. The CDR3 is CASSPWTGPPQETQYF. The CDR3 DNA reads as TGTGCCAGTAGTCCCTGGACTGGACCCCCCCAAGAGACCCAGTACTTC.

The CDR3 coding sequence is TGTGCCAGTAGCAGAAGGGGGCTCGGGGCCACTGAAGCTTTCTTT. It translates to CASSRRGLGATEAFF. V and J are TRBV19 and TRBJ1-1, with 7 bases fitting TRBD1. The CDR3 runs 15 residues. V was pared by 6 bases and J by 4 bases, with 11 bases of the junction left unmatched. Germline V CDR1 and CDR2: LNHDA, SQIVND (reference sequence).

The chain has TRBV2 and TRBJ2-1; 7 nucleotides match TRBD2. The CDR3 is made up of 13 amino acids. Germline V gene lookup returns CDR1 SNHLY and CDR2 FYNNEI. V lost 9 bases, J lost 7 bases, and 9 bases stayed unmatched. Here the CDR3 reads CARGTISGNEQFF. CDR3 DNA: TGTGCCAGGGGAACAATTAGCGGGAATGAGCAGTTCTTC.

This clone has only one observation. V and J are TRBV5-8 and TRBJ2-1; 10 bases line up with TRBD2. Trimming removed 0 bases from V and 8 bases from J; junction bases left unmatched: 2. The CDR3 totals 14 residues. The germline V gene has CDR1 SGHTS and CDR2 YDEGEE. The CDR3 loop is CASSLGLAGDEQFF. The CDR3 DNA is TGTGCCAGCAGCTTGGGACTAGCGGGCGATGAGCAGTTCTTC.